This T cell receptor (beta chain) was identified during a study of shared clonotypes between healthy human individuals. Donors were Caucasian adults residing in Nashville, Tennessee, USA. The authors sequenced unsorted PBMC DNA on ten immunoSEQ deep assay plates. Produced via immunoSEQ multiplex PCR; TCRdb's table is partial and in-frame only. This sample has fewer than 550,000 clones; roughly 79% occur once, and the top ten carry about an eighth. The CDR3 extends over 16 amino acids. Trimming stripped 3 bases from V and 2 bases from J, with 13 bases between. This TCR was recovered from a woman aged 40 to 49 in good health. Some clones in this sample may be carry-over from other donors' samples. This sequence joins TRBV23-1 and TRBJ1-4; possible D gene TRBD1, 5 bases. TRBV23-1 is recorded as an ORF, its role being uncertain. The source material was PBMCs. The CDR3 is CASSHPAAGTNEKLFF. DNA for the CDR3: TGCGCCAGCAGTCACCCGGCGGCAGGGACTAATGAAAAACTGTTTTTT.